The 20 T cell receptor beta chains listed next were all sequenced from one sample in a study of T cell repertoires in cytomegalovirus infection. No cognate antigen is known for these TCRs. TCRdb re-analysed the reads in MiXCR, keeping a single row per CDR3 protein. This sample has about 83,000 distinct CDR3 sequences, with 20% to 30% found just once. This specimen consisted of CD8+ T cells from cultured PBMCs, obtained from culture after CMV antigen stimulation. The receptors stem from a human donor in good health (CMV status not recorded). Some clones in this sample may be carry-over from other donors' samples.

This clonotype was seen only a few times. The chain has TRBV20-1 and TRBJ1-1; no reliable D call. V lost 0 bases and J 1 base, leaving 9 bases between the germline ends. CDR1 DFQATT and CDR2 SNEGSKA come from the germline V gene (reference sequence). The CDR3 loop spans 14 amino acids. CDR3 sequence reads: CSARDDTQNTEAFF. CDR3 nucleotide sequence: TGCAGTGCTAGAGATGATACCCAGAACACTGAAGCTTTCTTT.

Ten or more counts support this clonotype. The chain is built from TRBV28 and TRBJ1-6; TRBD1 is a possible D gene (6 bases). V was cut by 6 bases and J by 6 bases, with 9 bases left in between. The CDR3 totals 13 residues. The V gene's germline CDR1 is MDHEN and CDR2 SYDVKM. CDR3 residues: CASRRQVNSPLHF. DNA of the CDR3: TGTGCCAGCAGGAGACAGGTTAATTCACCCCTCCACTTT.

For this clonotype: One base away lies a much larger clone, so this may be a sequencing read error. V gene TRBV12-3 or TRBV12-4 combines with J gene TRBJ2-5; D is perhaps TRBD2 (6 bases). The CDR3 spans 13 residues. The CDR3 reads CGSSLGGGETQYF. The CDR3 DNA sequence: TGTGGCAGCAGTTTGGGAGGTGGGGAGACCCAGTACTTC.

V and J are TRBV12-5 and TRBJ2-1, with D uncertain. CDR1 is LGHNT, CDR2 FRNRAP, per germline. The CDR3 runs 14 residues. The ends were cut back, 3 bases at V and 9 bases at J, with 15 bases in the middle. DNA for the CDR3: TGTGCTAGTGGTTTCCCTGATAGCTACGGTGAGCAGTTCTTC. This sequence encodes CASGFPDSYGEQFF.

The rearrangement uses TRBV30 and TRBJ2-1, with D unclear. V was clipped by 0 bases and J by 10 bases, with 7 bases between them. CDR3 length equals 11 residues. CDR1 is GTSNPN, CDR2 SVGIG, per germline (reference sequence). CDR3 loop: CAWSVGLEQFF. In DNA form, the CDR3 reads TGTGCCTGGAGTGTCGGTCTGGAGCAGTTCTTC.

This clonotype was observed a handful of times. The chain employs TRBV18 and TRBJ2-4, with a weak D call TRBD2 (5 bases). Trimming took 1 base from V and 8 from J, leaving 12 bases between them. The CDR3 extends over 14 amino acids. Germline V gene sequence: CDR1 KGHSH, CDR2 LQKENI. DNA of the CDR3: TGTGCCAGCTCACCACGAGGGTTTTTCGACATTCAGTACTTC. Its translation: CASSPRGFFDIQYF. Combining the CDR3 with reference TRBV18 and TRBJ2-4 gives the whole variable domain NAGVMQNPRHLVRRRGQEARLRCSPMKGHSHVYWYRQLPEEGLKFMVYLQKENIIDESGMPKERFSAEFPKEGPSILRIQQVVRGDSAAYFCASSPRGFFDIQYFGAGTRLSVL.

Ten or more counts support this clonotype. The V and J genes are TRBV7-2 and TRBJ2-7, with no clear D. V was shortened by 5 bases and J by 3 bases, with 11 bases between the two germline ends. Germline lookup yields CDR1 SGHTA and CDR2 FQGNSA. The CDR3 totals 13 residues. CDR3 in amino acids: CASSPPSIYEQYF. The DNA of the CDR3 is TGTGCCAGCAGCCCCCCCTCCATCTACGAGCAGTACTTC.

This clonotype was seen a handful of times. The chain is built from TRBV7-9 and TRBJ1-6; no clear D gene. Germline V gene sequence: CDR1 SEHNR, CDR2 FQNEAQ (reference sequence). Between the trimmed V and J ends, which lost 1 base and 6 bases, there was a span of 10 bases. The CDR3 has 15 amino acids. The CDR3 region has the DNA TGTGCCAGCAGCTTAGGTGGCAGCCTTAATTCACCCCTCCACTTT. Translation: CASSLGGSLNSPLHF. Based on the CDR3 plus reference TRBV7-9 and TRBJ1-6, the full variable domain is DTGVSQNPRHKITKRGQNVTFRCDPISEHNRLYWYRQTLGQGPEFLTYFQNEAQLEKSRLLSDRFSAERPKGSFSTLEIQRTEQGDSAMYLCASSLGGSLNSPLHFGNGTRLTVT.

The chain carries TRBV4-2 and TRBJ2-1; a possible D gene is TRBD2 (6 bases). CDR1 is LGHNA and CDR2 is YNFKEQ in the germline V gene. The V end lost 1 base, the J end lost 12 bases, and 16 bases lay between the germline ends. The CDR3 sequence is 14 residues long. CDR3 loop: CASSQGGSDGGQFF. The CDR3 DNA follows: TGTGCCAGCAGCCAAGGTGGTTCCGACGGGGGGCAGTTCTTC.

The CDR3 here is CASSLRTSRYEQYF. The CDR3 DNA sequence: TGTGCCAGCAGCCTTCGGACTAGCAGGTACGAGCAGTACTTC. The rearrangement uses TRBV28 and TRBJ2-7, with 8 nucleotides matching TRBD2. Germline V gene data show CDR1 as MDHEN and CDR2 as SYDVKM. The V and J ends lost 6 bases and 4 bases, in that order; junction bases with no gene match: 8. The CDR3 covers 14 residues.

The rearrangement joins TRBV27 to TRBJ2-1; tentatively, D is TRBD1 (5 bases). Germline CDR1 is MNHEY and CDR2 is SMNVEV (reference sequence). V was cut by 7 bases and J by 8 bases, with 9 bases left in between. The CDR3 is 11 residues long. The CDR3 sequence is CASIGVDEQFF. The CDR3 nucleotides read TGTGCCAGCATAGGGGTCGATGAGCAGTTCTTC.

This clonotype occurred many times. The chain couples TRBV7-9 to TRBJ2-1, with D possibly being TRBD2 (6 bases). The V gene lost 9 bases and the J gene lost 10 bases, with 13 bases spanning the gap. The CDR3 runs 11 residues. Germline CDR1 and CDR2: SEHNR and FQNEAQ (reference sequence). The CDR3 is CASGEAGEQFF. As DNA, the CDR3 is TGTGCCAGTGGAGAGGCGGGAGAGCAGTTCTTC.

This clonotype has more than one count but fewer than ten. This rearrangement joins TRBV12-3 or TRBV12-4 to TRBJ2-1, with TRBD2 matching over 7 bases. This CDR3 has 18 residues. Trimming at V came to 4 bases and at J to 8 bases, leaving 20 bases not matched to a gene. The CDR3 DNA is TGTGCCAGCAGTTCACAATGGGGGAGCGGGAAGGGCCTGGATGAGCAGTTCTTC. It yields the protein CASSSQWGSGKGLDEQFF.

This chain joins TRBV2 and TRBJ2-7; D is uncertain. The V gene lost 3 bases and the J gene lost 0 bases, with 9 bases spanning the gap. Germline CDR1 SNHLY, CDR2 FYNNEI. The CDR3 has 14 residues. The CDR3 DNA sequence: TGTGCCAGCAGTGAGTACAGTTCCTCCTACGAGCAGTACTTC. This sequence encodes CASSEYSSSYEQYF.

The table lists this clonotype with many counts. This sequence joins TRBV7-2 and TRBJ2-1, with D possibly TRBD2 on 6 matching bases. V was shortened by 0 bases and J by 3 bases, with 9 bases between the two germline ends. The CDR3 has 15 amino acids. Germline loops: CDR1 SGHTA, CDR2 FQGNSA. The CDR3 sequence is CASSLAAGSYNEQFF. CDR3 in DNA: TGTGCCAGCAGCTTAGCGGCGGGGAGCTACAATGAGCAGTTCTTC.

This clonotype appeared many times. The chain recombines TRBV7-2 with TRBJ2-3, with 11 positions matching TRBD2. In germline, CDR1 is SGHTA, CDR2 FQGNSA. The CDR3 contains 19 residues. Trimming cost V 5 bases and J 2 bases; bases outside gene matches: 15. The chain's CDR3 is CASSGDTSGSPNPTDTQYF. CDR3 DNA: TGTGCCAGCAGCGGTGACACTAGCGGGAGCCCGAACCCCACAGATACGCAGTATTTT.

The sample holds one count of this clonotype. CDR3 nucleotides: TGTGCCTGGTCATCCTTTCCAGATACGCAGTATTTT. This translates into CAWSSFPDTQYF. This sequence joins TRBV30 and TRBJ2-3; D gene unclear. Germline V gene lookup returns CDR1 GTSNPN and CDR2 SVGIG (reference sequence). Trimming took off 5 bases at V and 4 bases at J, with 10 bases between the two ends. The CDR3 is 12 residues long.

This chain connects TRBV7-2 to TRBJ2-3; 9 nucleotides match TRBD2. The CDR3 extends over 16 amino acids. Per germline, CDR1 SGHTA and CDR2 FQGNSA. With 3 bases clipped from V and 4 bases from J, the junction kept 8 bases outside the gene matches. This CDR3 is CASSLRAGGPPDTQYF. The CDR3 bases are TGTGCCAGCAGCTTGAGAGCGGGGGGCCCGCCAGATACGCAGTATTTT.

The sample holds a few counts of this clonotype. The chain uses TRBV12-3 or TRBV12-4 and TRBJ1-2, with D unclear. The CDR3 spans 15 residues. Trimming removed 6 bases at V and 6 bases at J, with 20 bases between. For the CDR3, the DNA is TGTGCCAGCAGCCCCGGCCCTGCCAGAATCAATGGCTACACCTTC. Its translation is CASSPGPARINGYTF.

This clonotype was seen only a few times. The chain is built from TRBV24-1 and TRBJ2-2; 9 bases match TRBD1. CDR1 KGHDR and CDR2 SFDVKD come from the germline V gene. The V gene end was trimmed by 6 bases and the J gene end by 8 bases; junction bases not matched to a gene: 15. The CDR3 loop spans 17 amino acids. CDR3 in amino acids: CATSRSPGQGSEGELFF. CDR3 DNA: TGTGCCACCAGTCGATCACCGGGACAGGGTTCAGAAGGGGAGCTGTTTTTT.